A selection of T cell receptor beta chains follows, all from one sample in a study of T cells in Graves' hyperthyroidism and ophthalmopathy. From the multiplex PCR reads, TCRdb called clonotypes with MiXCR, one entry per CDR3 protein. The repertoire has some 570,000 distinct CDR3 sequences, roughly 17% of them found once; the top ten carry roughly 18%. Source material: blood. Source of these receptors: a woman younger than 30 with Graves' ophthalmopathy. Both conserved end residues are part of each CDR3. A D gene is named only where the DNA matches it firmly. Not all rows give a size; the values are once, few, many and, for expanded clones, a class.

clone_size j_call d_call v_call cdr3_nt cdr3_aa
many TRBJ2-7 NA TRBV6-1 TGTGCCAGCAGTGAGACTCCGGCCTACGAGCAGTACTTC CASSETPAYEQYF
many TRBJ2-3 NA TRBV28 TGTGCCAGCAGTTACCGGGGGGCCCTTCGCACAGATACGCAGTATTTT CASSYRGALRTDTQYF
many TRBJ1-5 NA TRBV28 TGTGCCAGCAGTGGGGAGGGAGGACTCAATCAGCCCCAGCATTTT CASSGEGGLNQPQHF
few TRBJ1-2 NA TRBV7-9 TGTGCCAGCAGCCAAGTTGCGGGGCGCTACACCTTC CASSQVAGRYTF
many TRBJ1-2 TRBD1 TRBV28 TGTGCCAGCACCCCACAGGGGCGAACTGGCTACACCTTC CASTPQGRTGYTF
many TRBJ1-2 NA TRBV30 TGTGCCTGGAAAGGACGGCCTTCGGGTGGCTACACCTTC CAWKGRPSGGYTF
NA TRBJ1-1 TRBD1 TRBV6-9 TGTGCCAGCAGTTCCGGGACAGGGCCCACTGAAGCTTTCTTT CASSSGTGPTEAFF
many TRBJ1-2 NA TRBV30 TGTGCCTGGAGTGTCGGGTCCGGCGGCTACACCTTC CAWSVGSGGYTF
NA TRBJ1-2 NA TRBV12-3/TRBV12-4 TGTGCCAGCAGTTTTCCGTCCGAAGATGGCTACACCTTC CASSFPSEDGYTF
NA TRBJ1-1 NA TRBV12-5 TGTGCTAGTGGTTCGGGCCCCGGGGAAGCTTTCTTT CASGSGPGEAFF
few TRBJ2-7 NA TRBV20-1 TGCAGTGCTATGAGGGGGAGTGAGGGCTACGAGCAGTACTTC CSAMRGSEGYEQYF
few TRBJ2-7 TRBD1 TRBV10-3 TGTGCCATCAGTGGGACCCGGGACAGGGGTTCGCACGAGCAGTACTTC CAISGTRDRGSHEQYF
NA TRBJ1-4 NA TRBV4-2 TGTGCCAGCAGCCAAGGATCCGGGACTGCTAATGAAAAACTGTTTTTT CASSQGSGTANEKLFF
few TRBJ1-5 TRBD1 TRBV4-1 TGCGCCAGCAGCCAAGATCAAGGGGGCCATCAGCCCCAGCATTTT CASSQDQGGHQPQHF
few TRBJ1-1 NA TRBV19 TGTGCCAGTAGTATAGTGAGGAACACTGAAGCTTTCTTT CASSIVRNTEAFF
NA TRBJ2-1 TRBD2 TRBV24-1 TGTGCCACCAGTGATACCCCGGGAGGCCCCTACAATGAGCAGTTCTTC CATSDTPGGPYNEQFF
many TRBJ2-7 TRBD1 TRBV6-1 TGTGCCACCACCCGGGACAGGGGATATTCCGAGCAGTACTTC CATTRDRGYSEQYF
many TRBJ2-1 TRBD1 TRBV30 TGTGCCTGGAGTGCCCGATGGGACAGTTACAATGAGCAGTTCTTC CAWSARWDSYNEQFF
many TRBJ2-7 NA TRBV5-1 TGCGCCAGCAGCTTCGTAGGGAACTACGAGCAGTACTTC CASSFVGNYEQYF
few TRBJ2-3 TRBD2 TRBV9 TGTGCCAGCAGCGGATCTAGCGGGGAGTCACCAGATACGCAGTATTTT CASSGSSGESPDTQYF
NA TRBJ2-3 TRBD1 TRBV27 TGTGCCAGCAGTTTATTTGGACAGGGGAATACAGATACGCAGTATTTT CASSLFGQGNTDTQYF
NA TRBJ2-1 NA TRBV28 TGTGCCAGCAGTGAAACCGAATCCTCCTACAATGAGCAGTTCTTC CASSETESSYNEQFF
many TRBJ1-6 NA TRBV28 TGTGCCAGCAGTTTTCGGGGGGAAAATTCACCCCTCCACTTT CASSFRGENSPLHF
few TRBJ2-2 NA TRBV6-1 TGTGCCAGCAGGCAGGGGACCGGGGAGCTGTTTTTT CASRQGTGELFF
many TRBJ2-7 TRBD1 TRBV28 TGTGCCAGCAGTTTACCCCGCCGGACAGGGTTAAGCGAGCAGTACTTC CASSLPRRTGLSEQYF
NA TRBJ2-1 NA TRBV11-2 TGTGCCAGCAGCTTAGAGGCGGGCTTGATTTACGATGAGCAGTTCTTC CASSLEAGLIYDEQFF
NA TRBJ2-1 NA TRBV29-1 TGCAGCGTTGAGAGCAGGACGGAACTGAGTAATCTATTTTACAATGAGCAGTTCTTC CSVESRTELSNLFYNEQFF
NA TRBJ2-2 NA TRBV28 TGTGCCAGCAGTTCTCAGACTAGGAGTATTATCACCGGGGAGCTGTTTTTT CASSSQTRSIITGELFF
many TRBJ2-3 NA TRBV12-3/TRBV12-4 TGTGCCAGCAGTTTGTTTGGGGGGCCAAGCACAGATACGCAGTATTTT CASSLFGGPSTDTQYF
many TRBJ2-7 NA TRBV11-2 TGTGCCAGCAGCCTCGGACACGGAAACGAGCAGTACTTC CASSLGHGNEQYF
many TRBJ1-2 NA TRBV2 TGTGCCAGCTCCGCGGGACACTCATACAACTATGGCTACACCTTC CASSAGHSYNYGYTF
few TRBJ2-1 NA TRBV6-5 TGTGCCAGCAGGGACTTGAGAGGGCGACAGTTCTTC CASRDLRGRQFF
many TRBJ2-7 NA TRBV5-6 TGTGCCAGCAGCTTGGCCTATGCCGACGAGCAGTACTTC CASSLAYADEQYF
many TRBJ2-1 TRBD1 TRBV30 TGTGCCTCTACAGGGGAGCGGTACTCCTACAATGAGCAGTTCTTC CASTGERYSYNEQFF
NA TRBJ1-4 NA TRBV14 TGTGCCAGCAGCCAAGATAACACCCCGAGGCAACTGTTTTTT CASSQDNTPRQLFF
few TRBJ1-2 NA TRBV28 TGTGCCAGCAGACCACAGCCGACTGGCTATGGCTACACCTTC CASRPQPTGYGYTF
few TRBJ2-7 NA TRBV7-9 TGTGCCAGCAGCCCGTCCGAGACGGTGACCTACGAGCAGTACTTC CASSPSETVTYEQYF
many TRBJ1-1 NA TRBV28 TGTGCCAGCACCACCCTAGGTGGGCGCACTGAAGCTTTCTTT CASTTLGGRTEAFF
few TRBJ2-3 NA TRBV14 TGTGCCAGCAGCCAAAGCACCGGTACCAGCACAGATACGCAGTATTTT CASSQSTGTSTDTQYF
many TRBJ1-2 NA TRBV20-1 TGCAGTGCTATCCAGGACAACTTAGCTAACTATGGCTACACCTTC CSAIQDNLANYGYTF
few TRBJ1-5 TRBD1 TRBV6-1 TGTGCCAGCAGCGACAGGGACCTGGTGTGGAAGGGCAATCAGCCCCAGCATTTT CASSDRDLVWKGNQPQHF
few TRBJ2-7 NA TRBV4-3 TGCGCCAGCAGCCAATCCATTGGGGGAGATATTGAGCAGTACTTC CASSQSIGGDIEQYF
few TRBJ2-1 NA TRBV12-3/TRBV12-4 TGTGCCAGCAGAGAGGGGGAAACTGAGCAGTTCTTC CASREGETEQFF
many TRBJ2-5 TRBD2 TRBV20-1 TGCAGTGCTCCGGTGGGGGGGGGGAGAGAGACCCAGTACTTC CSAPVGGGRETQYF